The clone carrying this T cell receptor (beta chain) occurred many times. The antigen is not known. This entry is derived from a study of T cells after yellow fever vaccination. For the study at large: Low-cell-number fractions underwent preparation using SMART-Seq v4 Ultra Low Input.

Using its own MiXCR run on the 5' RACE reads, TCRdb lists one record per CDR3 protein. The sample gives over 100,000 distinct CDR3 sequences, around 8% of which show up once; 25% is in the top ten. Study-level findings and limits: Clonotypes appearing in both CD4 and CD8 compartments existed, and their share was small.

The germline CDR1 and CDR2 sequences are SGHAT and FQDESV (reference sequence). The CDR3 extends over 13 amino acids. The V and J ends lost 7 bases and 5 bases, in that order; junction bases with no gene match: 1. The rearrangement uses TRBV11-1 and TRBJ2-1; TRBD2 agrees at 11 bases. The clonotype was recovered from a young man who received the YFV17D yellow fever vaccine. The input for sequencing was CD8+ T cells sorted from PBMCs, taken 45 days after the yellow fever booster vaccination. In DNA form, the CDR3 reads TGTGCCAGCAAACTAGCGGGGGACAATGAGCAGTTCTTC. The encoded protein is CASKLAGDNEQFF.